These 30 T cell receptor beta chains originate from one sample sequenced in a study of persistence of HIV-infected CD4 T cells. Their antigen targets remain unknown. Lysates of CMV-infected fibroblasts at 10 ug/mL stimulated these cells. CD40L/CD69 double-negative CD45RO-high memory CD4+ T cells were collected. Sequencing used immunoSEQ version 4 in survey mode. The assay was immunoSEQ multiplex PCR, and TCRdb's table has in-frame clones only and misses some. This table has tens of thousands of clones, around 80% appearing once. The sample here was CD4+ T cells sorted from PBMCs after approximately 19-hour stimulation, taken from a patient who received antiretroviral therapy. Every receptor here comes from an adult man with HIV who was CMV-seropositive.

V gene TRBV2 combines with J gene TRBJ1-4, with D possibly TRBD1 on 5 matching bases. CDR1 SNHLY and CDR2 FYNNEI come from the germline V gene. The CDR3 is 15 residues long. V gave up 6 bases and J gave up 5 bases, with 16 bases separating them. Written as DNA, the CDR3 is TGTGCCAGCAGGGTCCCGGGACCGAAGAATGAAAAACTGTTTTTT. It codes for CASRVPGPKNEKLFF.

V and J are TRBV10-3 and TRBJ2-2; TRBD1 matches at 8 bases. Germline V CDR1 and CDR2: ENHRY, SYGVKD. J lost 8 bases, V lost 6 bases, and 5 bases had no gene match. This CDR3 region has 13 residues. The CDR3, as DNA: TGTGCCATCAGCGAGACAGGGGTGGGGGAGCTGTTTTTT. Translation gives CAISETGVGELFF.

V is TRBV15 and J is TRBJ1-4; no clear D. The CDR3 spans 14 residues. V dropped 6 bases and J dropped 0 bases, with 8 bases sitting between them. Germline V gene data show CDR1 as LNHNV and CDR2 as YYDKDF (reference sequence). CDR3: CATSLLATNEKLFF. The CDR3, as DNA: TGTGCCACCAGTTTACTTGCAACTAATGAAAAACTGTTTTTT.

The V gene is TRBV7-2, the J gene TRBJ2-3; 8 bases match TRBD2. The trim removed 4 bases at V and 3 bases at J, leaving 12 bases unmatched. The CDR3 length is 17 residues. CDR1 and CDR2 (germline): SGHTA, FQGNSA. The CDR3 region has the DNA TGTGCCAGCAGCTCCCGTTTCGGGGGGGGTGGAACAGATACGCAGTATTTT. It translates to CASSSRFGGGGTDTQYF.

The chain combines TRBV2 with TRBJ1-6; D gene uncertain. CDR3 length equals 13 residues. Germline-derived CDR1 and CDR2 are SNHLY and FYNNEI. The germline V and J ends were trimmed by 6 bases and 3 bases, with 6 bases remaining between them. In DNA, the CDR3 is TGTGCCAGCAGCCCTGACTATAATTCACCCCTCCACTTT. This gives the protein CASSPDYNSPLHF.

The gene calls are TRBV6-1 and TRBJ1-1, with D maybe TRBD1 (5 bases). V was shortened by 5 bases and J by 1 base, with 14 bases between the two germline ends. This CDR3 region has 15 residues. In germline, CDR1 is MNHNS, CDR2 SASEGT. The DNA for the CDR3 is TGTGCCAGCAGTCTTCGGCAGGGCTCGAACACTGAAGCTTTCTTT. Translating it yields CASSLRQGSNTEAFF.

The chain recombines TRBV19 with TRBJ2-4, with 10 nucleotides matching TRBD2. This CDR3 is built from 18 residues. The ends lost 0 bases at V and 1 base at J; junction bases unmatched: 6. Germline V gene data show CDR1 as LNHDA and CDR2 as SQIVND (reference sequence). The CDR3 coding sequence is TGTGCCAGTAGTATAGACCCCTTGACTAGCGGGGCCAAAAACATTCAGTACTTC. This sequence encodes CASSIDPLTSGAKNIQYF.

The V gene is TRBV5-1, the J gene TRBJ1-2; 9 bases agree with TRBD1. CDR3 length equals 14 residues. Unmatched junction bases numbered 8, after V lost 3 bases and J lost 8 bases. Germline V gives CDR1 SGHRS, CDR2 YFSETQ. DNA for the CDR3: TGCGCCAGCAGCTCCCTGGACAGGGGTGGAGGCTACACCTTC. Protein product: CASSSLDRGGGYTF.

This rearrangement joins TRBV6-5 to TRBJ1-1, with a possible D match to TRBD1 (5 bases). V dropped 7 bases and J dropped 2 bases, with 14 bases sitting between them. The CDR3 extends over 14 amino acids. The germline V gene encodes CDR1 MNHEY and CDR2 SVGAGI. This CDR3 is CASMMLQENTEAFF. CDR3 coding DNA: TGTGCCAGCATGATGTTACAGGAAAACACTGAAGCTTTCTTT.

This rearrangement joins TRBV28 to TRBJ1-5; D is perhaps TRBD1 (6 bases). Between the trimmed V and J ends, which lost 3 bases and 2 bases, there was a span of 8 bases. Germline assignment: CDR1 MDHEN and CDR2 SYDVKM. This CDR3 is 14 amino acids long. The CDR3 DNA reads TGTGCCAGCAGTTTCCACAGGGGCAATCAGCCCCAGCATTTT. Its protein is CASSFHRGNQPQHF.

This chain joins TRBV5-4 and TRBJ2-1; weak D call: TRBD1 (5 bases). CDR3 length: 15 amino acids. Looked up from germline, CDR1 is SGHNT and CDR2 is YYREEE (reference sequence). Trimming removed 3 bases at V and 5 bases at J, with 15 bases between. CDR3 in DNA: TGTGCCAGCAGCTCCTCGAAGGGGCCCCACAATGAGCAGTTCTTC. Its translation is CASSSSKGPHNEQFF.

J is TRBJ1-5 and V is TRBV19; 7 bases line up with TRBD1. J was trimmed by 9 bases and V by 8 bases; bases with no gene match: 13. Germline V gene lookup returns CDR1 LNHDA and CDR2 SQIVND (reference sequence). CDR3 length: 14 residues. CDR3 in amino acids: CASGVGRGRRPQHF. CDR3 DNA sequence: TGTGCCAGTGGCGTAGGGAGGGGGCGGCGGCCCCAGCATTTT.

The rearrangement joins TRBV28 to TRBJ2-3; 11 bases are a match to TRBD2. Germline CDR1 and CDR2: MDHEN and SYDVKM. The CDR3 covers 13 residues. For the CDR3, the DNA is TGTTCCTATAGCGGGGGGGCGAGAGATACGCAGTATTTT. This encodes CSYSGGARDTQYF.

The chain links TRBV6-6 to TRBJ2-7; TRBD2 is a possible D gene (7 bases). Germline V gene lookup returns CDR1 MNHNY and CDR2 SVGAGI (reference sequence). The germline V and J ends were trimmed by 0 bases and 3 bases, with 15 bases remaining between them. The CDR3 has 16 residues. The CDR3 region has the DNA TGTGCCAGCAGTTACTCGGGGGGGGCTATGATCTACGAGCAGTACTTC. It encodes CASSYSGGAMIYEQYF.

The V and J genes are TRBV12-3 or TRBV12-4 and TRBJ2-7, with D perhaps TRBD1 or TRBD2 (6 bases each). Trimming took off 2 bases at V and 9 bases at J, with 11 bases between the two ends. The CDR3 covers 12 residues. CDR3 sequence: CASSLYGGGQYF. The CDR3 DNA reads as TGTGCCAGCAGTTTATACGGGGGCGGGCAGTACTTC.

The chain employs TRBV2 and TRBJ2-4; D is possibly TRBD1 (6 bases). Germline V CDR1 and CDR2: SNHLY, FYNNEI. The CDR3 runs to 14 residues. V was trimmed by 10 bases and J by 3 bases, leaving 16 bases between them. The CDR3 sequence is CATGGQGNKNIQYF. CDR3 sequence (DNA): TGTGCCACCGGCGGTCAGGGGAACAAAAACATTCAGTACTTC.

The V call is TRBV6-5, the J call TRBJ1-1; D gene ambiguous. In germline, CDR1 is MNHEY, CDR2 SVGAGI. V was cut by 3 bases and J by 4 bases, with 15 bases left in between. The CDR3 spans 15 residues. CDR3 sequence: CASSYVRTATTEAFF. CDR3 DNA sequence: TGTGCCAGCAGTTATGTAAGGACTGCGACCACTGAAGCTTTCTTT.

CDR3 DNA: TGTGCCAGCAGTGAAGGCGGGGGGAATAGGCGCACTGAAGCTTTCTTT. Translation: CASSEGGGNRRTEAFF. The V and J genes are TRBV6-1 and TRBJ1-1; a possible D gene is TRBD1 (5 bases). The germline CDR1 and CDR2 sequences are MNHNS and SASEGT. The V gene lost 1 base and the J gene lost 4 bases, with 16 bases spanning the gap. This CDR3 has 16 amino acids.

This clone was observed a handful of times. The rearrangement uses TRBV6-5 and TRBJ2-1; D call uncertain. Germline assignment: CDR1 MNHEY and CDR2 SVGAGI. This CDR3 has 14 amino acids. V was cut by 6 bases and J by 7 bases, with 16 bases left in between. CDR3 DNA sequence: TGTGCCAGCAGCCCAGGACCGGTCAGGAATGAGCAGTTCTTC. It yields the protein CASSPGPVRNEQFF.

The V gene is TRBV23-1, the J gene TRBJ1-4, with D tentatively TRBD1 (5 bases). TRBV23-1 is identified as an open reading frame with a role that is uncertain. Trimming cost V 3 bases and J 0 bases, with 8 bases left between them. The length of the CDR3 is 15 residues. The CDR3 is CASSHGQSTNEKLFF. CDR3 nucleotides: TGCGCCAGCAGTCACGGACAATCAACTAATGAAAAACTGTTTTTT.

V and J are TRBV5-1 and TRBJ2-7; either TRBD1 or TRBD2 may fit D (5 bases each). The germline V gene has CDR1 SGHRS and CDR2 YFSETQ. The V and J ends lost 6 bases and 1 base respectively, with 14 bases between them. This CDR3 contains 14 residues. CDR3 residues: CASTGWDGSYEQYF. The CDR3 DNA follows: TGCGCCAGCACCGGATGGGACGGATCCTACGAGCAGTACTTC. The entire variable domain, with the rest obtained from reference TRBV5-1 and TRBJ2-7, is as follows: KAGVTQTPRYLIKTRGQQVTLSCSPISGHRSVSWYQQTPGQGLQFLFEYFSETQRNKGNFPGRFSGRQFSNSRSEMNVSTLELGDSALYLCASTGWDGSYEQYFGPGTRLTVT.

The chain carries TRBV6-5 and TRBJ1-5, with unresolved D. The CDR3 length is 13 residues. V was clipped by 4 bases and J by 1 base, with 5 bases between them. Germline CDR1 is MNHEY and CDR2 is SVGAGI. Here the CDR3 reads CASSFQSNQPQHF. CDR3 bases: TGTGCCAGCAGTTTTCAAAGCAATCAGCCCCAGCATTTT.

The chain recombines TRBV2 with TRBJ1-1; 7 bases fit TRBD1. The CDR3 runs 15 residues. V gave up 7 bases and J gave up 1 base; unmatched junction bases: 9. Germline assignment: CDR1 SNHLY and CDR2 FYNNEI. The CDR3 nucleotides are TGTGCCAGCAACCTACAGGGACAGCCGAACACTGAAGCTTTCTTT. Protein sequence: CASNLQGQPNTEAFF.

CDR3 nucleotides: TGTGCCAGCAGCTTGTCGATTTTCAGACAGGGATCGGGAGGAAACACCATATATTTT. As protein: CASSLSIFRQGSGGNTIYF. The rearrangement links TRBV11-2 to TRBJ1-3; TRBD1 agrees at 7 bases. Losses at the gene ends were 3 bases for V and 4 bases for J; bases not matched to a gene: 18. CDR3 length equals 19 residues. Germline lookup yields CDR1 SGHAT and CDR2 FQNNGV. Based on the CDR3 plus reference TRBV11-2 and TRBJ1-3, the full variable domain is EAGVAQSPRYKIIEKRQSVAFWCNPISGHATLYWYQQILGQGPKLLIQFQNNGVVDDSQLPKDRFSAERLKGVDSTLKIQPAKLEDSAVYLCASSLSIFRQGSGGNTIYFGEGSWLTVV.

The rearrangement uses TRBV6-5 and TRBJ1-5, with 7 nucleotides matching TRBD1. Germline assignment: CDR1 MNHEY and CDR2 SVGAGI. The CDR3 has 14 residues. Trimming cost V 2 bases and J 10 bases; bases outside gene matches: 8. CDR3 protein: CASSYQGVGVPQHF. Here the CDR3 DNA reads TGTGCCAGCAGTTACCAGGGGGTAGGGGTTCCCCAGCATTTT.

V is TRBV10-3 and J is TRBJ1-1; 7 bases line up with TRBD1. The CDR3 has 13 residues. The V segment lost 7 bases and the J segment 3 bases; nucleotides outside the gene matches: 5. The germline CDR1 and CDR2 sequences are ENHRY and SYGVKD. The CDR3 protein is CAINPTGYTEAFF. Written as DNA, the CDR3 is TGTGCCATCAACCCGACAGGGTACACTGAAGCTTTCTTT.

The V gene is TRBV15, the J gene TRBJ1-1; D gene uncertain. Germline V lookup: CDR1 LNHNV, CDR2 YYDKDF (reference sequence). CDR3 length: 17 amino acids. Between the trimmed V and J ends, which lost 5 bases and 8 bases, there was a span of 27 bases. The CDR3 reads CATSRTADFGPRGEAFF. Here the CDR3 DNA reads TGTGCCACCAGCCGGACGGCAGACTTCGGGCCGAGAGGGGAAGCTTTCTTT. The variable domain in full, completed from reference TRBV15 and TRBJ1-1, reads DAMVIQNPRYQVTQFGKPVTLSCSQTLNHNVMYWYQQKSSQAPKLLFHYYDKDFNNEADTPDNFQSRRPNTSFCFLDIRSPGLGDTAMYLCATSRTADFGPRGEAFFGQGTRLTVV.

The CDR3 loop is CASSDRGLNEKLFF. CDR3 coding DNA: TGTGCCAGCAGTGACAGGGGCCTTAATGAAAAACTGTTTTTT. The gene calls are TRBV27 and TRBJ1-4; 8 nucleotides agree with TRBD1. After removal of 5 bases from V and 4 bases from J, the junction contained 3 bases not matched to a gene. Germline CDR1 reads MNHEY; CDR2 reads SMNVEV (reference sequence). The CDR3 spans 14 residues.

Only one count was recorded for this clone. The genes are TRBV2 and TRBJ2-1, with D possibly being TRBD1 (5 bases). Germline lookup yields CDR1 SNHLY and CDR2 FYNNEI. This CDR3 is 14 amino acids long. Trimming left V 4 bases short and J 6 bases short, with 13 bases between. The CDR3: CASSAGSFGNEQFF. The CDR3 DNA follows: TGTGCCAGCAGTGCAGGGTCCTTTGGCAATGAGCAGTTCTTC.

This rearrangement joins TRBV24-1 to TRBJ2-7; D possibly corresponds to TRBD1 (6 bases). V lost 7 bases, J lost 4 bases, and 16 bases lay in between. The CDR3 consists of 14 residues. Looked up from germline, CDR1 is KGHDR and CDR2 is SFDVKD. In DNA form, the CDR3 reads TGTGCCACCAGAGAAGGGACACAAAGGTACGAGCAGTACTTC. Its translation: CATREGTQRYEQYF.